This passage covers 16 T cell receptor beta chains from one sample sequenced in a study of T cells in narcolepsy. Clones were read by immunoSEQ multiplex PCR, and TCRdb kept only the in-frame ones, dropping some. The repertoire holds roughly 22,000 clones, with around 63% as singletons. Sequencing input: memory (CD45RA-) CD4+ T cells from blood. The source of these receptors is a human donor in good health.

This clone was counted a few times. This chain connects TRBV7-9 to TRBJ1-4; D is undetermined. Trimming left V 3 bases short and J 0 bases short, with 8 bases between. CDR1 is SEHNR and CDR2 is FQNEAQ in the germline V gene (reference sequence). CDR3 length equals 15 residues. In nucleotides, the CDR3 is TGTGCCAGCAGCTTGGACGGCGCAACTAATGAAAAACTGTTTTTT. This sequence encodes CASSLDGATNEKLFF.

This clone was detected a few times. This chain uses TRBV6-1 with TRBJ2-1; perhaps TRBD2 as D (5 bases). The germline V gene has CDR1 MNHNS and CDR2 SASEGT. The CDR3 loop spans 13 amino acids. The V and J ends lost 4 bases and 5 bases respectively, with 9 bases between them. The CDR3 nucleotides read TGTGCCAGCAGTGGATTCGGGAACAATGAGCAGTTCTTC. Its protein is CASSGFGNNEQFF.

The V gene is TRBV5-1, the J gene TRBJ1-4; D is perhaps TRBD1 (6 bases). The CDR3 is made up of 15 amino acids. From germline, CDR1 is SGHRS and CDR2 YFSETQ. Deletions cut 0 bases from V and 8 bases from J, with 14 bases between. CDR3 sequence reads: CASSLDGTGTEKLFF. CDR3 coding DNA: TGCGCCAGCAGCTTGGATGGGACTGGGACAGAAAAACTGTTTTTT. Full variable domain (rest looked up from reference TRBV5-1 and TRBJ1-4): KAGVTQTPRYLIKTRGQQVTLSCSPISGHRSVSWYQQTPGQGLQFLFEYFSETQRNKGNFPGRFSGRQFSNSRSEMNVSTLELGDSALYLCASSLDGTGTEKLFFGSGTQLSVL.

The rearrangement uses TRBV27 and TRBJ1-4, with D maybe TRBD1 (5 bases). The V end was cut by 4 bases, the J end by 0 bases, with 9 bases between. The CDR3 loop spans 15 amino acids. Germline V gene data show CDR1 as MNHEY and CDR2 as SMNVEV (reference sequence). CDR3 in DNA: TGTGCCAGCAGTTGGGGGACGGCAACTAATGAAAAACTGTTTTTT. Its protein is CASSWGTATNEKLFF.

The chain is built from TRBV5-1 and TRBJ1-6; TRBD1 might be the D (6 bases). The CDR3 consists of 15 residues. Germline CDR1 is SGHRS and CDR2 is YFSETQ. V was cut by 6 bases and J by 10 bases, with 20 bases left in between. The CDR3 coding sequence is TGCGCCAGCACCCTAGGTCCCCTACAGGGCTCACCCCTCCACTTT. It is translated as CASTLGPLQGSPLHF.

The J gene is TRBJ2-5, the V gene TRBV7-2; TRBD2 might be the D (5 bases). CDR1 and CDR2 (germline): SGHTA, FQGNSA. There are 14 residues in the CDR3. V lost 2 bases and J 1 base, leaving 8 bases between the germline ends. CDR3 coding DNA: TGTGCCAGCAGCTTAAATGCGGGCCAAGAGACCCAGTACTTC. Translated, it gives CASSLNAGQETQYF.

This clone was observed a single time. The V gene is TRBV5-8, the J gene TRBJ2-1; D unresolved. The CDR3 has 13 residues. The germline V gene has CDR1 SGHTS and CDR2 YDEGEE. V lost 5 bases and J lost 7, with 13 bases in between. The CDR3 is CASSRIFGNEQFF. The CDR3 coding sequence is TGTGCCAGCAGTAGAATATTTGGTAATGAGCAGTTCTTC.

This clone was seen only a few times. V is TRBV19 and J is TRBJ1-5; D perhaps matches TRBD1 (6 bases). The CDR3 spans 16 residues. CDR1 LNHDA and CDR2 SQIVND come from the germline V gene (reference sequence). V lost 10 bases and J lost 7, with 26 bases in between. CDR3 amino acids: CATSVGGQPKGQPQHF. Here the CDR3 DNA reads TGTGCCACGTCAGTAGGAGGACAGCCCAAAGGGCAGCCCCAGCATTTT. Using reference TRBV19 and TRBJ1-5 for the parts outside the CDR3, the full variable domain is DGGITQSPKYLFRKEGQNVTLSCEQNLNHDAMYWYRQDPGQGLRLIYYSQIVNDFQKGDIAEGYSVSREKKESFPLTVTSAQKNPTAFYLCATSVGGQPKGQPQHFGDGTRLSIL.

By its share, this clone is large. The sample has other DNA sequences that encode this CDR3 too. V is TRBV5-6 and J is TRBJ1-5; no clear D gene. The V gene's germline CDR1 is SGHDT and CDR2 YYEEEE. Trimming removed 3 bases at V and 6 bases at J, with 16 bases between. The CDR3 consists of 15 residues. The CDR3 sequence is CASSYRRVGGQPQHF. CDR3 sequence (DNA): TGTGCCAGCAGCTATCGACGGGTTGGTGGTCAGCCCCAGCATTTT.

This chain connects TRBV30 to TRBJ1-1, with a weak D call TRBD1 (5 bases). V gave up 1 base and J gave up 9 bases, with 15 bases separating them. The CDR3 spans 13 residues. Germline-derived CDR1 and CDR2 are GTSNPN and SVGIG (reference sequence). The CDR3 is CAWSATGTPQAFF. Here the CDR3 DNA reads TGTGCCTGGAGTGCGACGGGGACCCCCCAAGCTTTCTTT.

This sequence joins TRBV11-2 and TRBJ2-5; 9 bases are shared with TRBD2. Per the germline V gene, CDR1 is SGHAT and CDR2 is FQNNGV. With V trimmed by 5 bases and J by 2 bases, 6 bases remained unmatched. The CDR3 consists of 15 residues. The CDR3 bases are TGTGCCAGCAGCATCGAGCGGGGGGCGCAAGAGACCCAGTACTTC. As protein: CASSIERGAQETQYF.

The CDR3 reads CASSPYAGEGQRGYTF. In DNA form, the CDR3 reads TGTGCCAGCTCACCATATGCGGGAGAGGGGCAACGTGGCTACACCTTC. The rearrangement uses TRBV18 and TRBJ1-2, with D perhaps matching TRBD1 (5 bases). There are 16 residues in the CDR3. Looked up from germline, CDR1 is KGHSH and CDR2 is LQKENI. V dropped 2 bases and J dropped 7 bases, with 20 bases sitting between them. The whole variable domain, filled in from reference TRBV18 and TRBJ1-2, reads NAGVMQNPRHLVRRRGQEARLRCSPMKGHSHVYWYRQLPEEGLKFMVYLQKENIIDESGMPKERFSAEFPKEGPSILRIQQVVRGDSAAYFCASSPYAGEGQRGYTFGSGTRLTVV.

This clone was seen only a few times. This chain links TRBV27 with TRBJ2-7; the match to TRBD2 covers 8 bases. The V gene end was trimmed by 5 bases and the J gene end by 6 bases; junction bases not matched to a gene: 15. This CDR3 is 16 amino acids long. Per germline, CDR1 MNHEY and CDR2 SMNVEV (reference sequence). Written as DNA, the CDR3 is TGTGCCAGCAGTCCGGCTAGTGGCGGGGGGATACCCGAGCAGTACTTC. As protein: CASSPASGGGIPEQYF.

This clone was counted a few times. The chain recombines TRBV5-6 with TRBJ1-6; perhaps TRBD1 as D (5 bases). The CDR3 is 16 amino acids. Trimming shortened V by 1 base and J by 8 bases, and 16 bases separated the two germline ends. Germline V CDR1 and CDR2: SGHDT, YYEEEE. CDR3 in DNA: TGTGCCAGCAGCTTGTGGCAAGAAAGGGGATATTCACCCCTCCACTTT. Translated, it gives CASSLWQERGYSPLHF. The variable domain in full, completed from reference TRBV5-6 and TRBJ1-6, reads DAGVTQSPTHLIKTRGQQVTLRCSPKSGHDTVSWYQQALGQGPQFIFQYYEEEERQRGNFPDRFSGHQFPNYSSELNVNALLLGDSALYLCASSLWQERGYSPLHFGNGTRLTVT.

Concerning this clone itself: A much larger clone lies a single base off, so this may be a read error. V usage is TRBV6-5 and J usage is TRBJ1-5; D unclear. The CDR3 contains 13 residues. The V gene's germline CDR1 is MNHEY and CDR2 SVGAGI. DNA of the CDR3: TGTGCCATCAGTTACTCCCCAGATCAGCCCCAGCATTTT. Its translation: CAISYSPDQPQHF.

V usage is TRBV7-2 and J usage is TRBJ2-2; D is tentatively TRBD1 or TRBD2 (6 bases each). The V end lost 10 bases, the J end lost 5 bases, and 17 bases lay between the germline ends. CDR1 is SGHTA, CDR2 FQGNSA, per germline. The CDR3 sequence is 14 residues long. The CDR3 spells CATTYSGATGELFF. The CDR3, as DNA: TGTGCCACCACTTACTCGGGGGCAACCGGGGAGCTGTTTTTT. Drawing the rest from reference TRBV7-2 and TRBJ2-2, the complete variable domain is GAGVSQSPSNKVTEKGKDVELRCDPISGHTALYWYRQSLGQGLEFLIYFQGNSAPDKSGLPSDRFSAERTGGSVSTLTIQRTQQEDSAVYLCATTYSGATGELFFGEGSRLTVL.